This T cell receptor (beta chain) was obtained from a study of shared clonotypes between healthy human individuals. Study outcomes and limitations: Compared with memory subsets, naive subsets generally had larger estimated richness. In contrast to clonotypes shared by all four donors, non-shared clonotypes had lower generation probabilities. Naive CD4 clonotypes were shared across a handful of donors at about 5.3%.

Germline assignment: CDR1 WSHSY and CDR2 SAAADI. The CDR3 spans 11 residues. Trimming stripped 8 bases from V and 4 bases from J, with 6 bases between. The data were produced by immunoSEQ multiplex PCR, yet TCRdb's version contains in-frame clones alone and is incomplete. The sample consists of roughly 1,500,000 clones, just under 99% of them appearing once. Both subsets, CD45RA+ naive and CD45RA-negative memory, were split from the CD4+ cells. As for this clone: The antigen is unknown.

The TCR originated in a man younger than 40 in good health. The chain has TRBV10-2 and TRBJ2-1; the D is unclear. Material: naive CD4+ T cells sorted from blood. Subset denoted: CD45RA+ positively selected. CDR3 sequence (DNA): TGCGCCAGCGCCCAGTACAATGAGCAGTTCTTC. Translating gives CASAQYNEQFF.